One T cell receptor (beta chain) is described in this entry. Trimming cost V 2 bases and J 2 bases, with 7 bases left between them. Germline V gene lookup returns CDR1 SGHRS and CDR2 YFSETQ. CDR3 length: 14 residues. This entry belongs to a study of OX40 agonist ivuxolimab in advanced cancers. TCRdb keeps only in-frame clones here, not all; method: immunoSEQ multiplex PCR. Counted here are about 130,000 clones, about 90% occurring once; the ten biggest clones make up under 0.85%. Source: CD4+ or CD8+ T cells sorted from blood, taken in a trial of the OX40 agonist ivuxolimab. The chain combines TRBV5-1 with TRBJ2-2; D is unclear. The receptor was derived from an adult with an advanced solid tumor such as melanoma, head and neck, liver or kidney cancer. The CDR3 DNA reads as TGCGCCAGCAGCTTTGACACAAACACCGGGGAGCTGTTTTTT. The encoded protein is CASSFDTNTGELFF.